One sample yielded the 25 T cell receptor beta chains listed below, sequenced in a study of cytomegalovirus exposure and HLA in healthy donors. PCR involved 60 Vbeta and 13 Jbeta primers. Only in-frame clones appear in the TCRdb table, and some are missing; sequencing was by immunoSEQ multiplex PCR. The data show just over 150,000 clones, roughly 78% seen once. Sequenced input: PBMCs. The source of these receptors is a woman between 40 and 55 years old in good health and CMV-seronegative.

The gene calls are TRBV5-1 and TRBJ2-7; possible D gene TRBD1, 6 bases. This CDR3 contains 13 residues. Germline CDR1 reads SGHRS; CDR2 reads YFSETQ. V dropped 2 bases and J dropped 7 bases, with 13 bases sitting between them. CDR3 region: CASSLSGHQEQYF. In nucleotides, the CDR3 is TGCGCCAGCAGCTTATCGGGACATCAGGAGCAGTACTTC.

The chain links TRBV18 to TRBJ1-3; no clear D. Looked up from germline, CDR1 is KGHSH and CDR2 is LQKENI. Trimming removed 5 bases from V and 1 base from J, with 18 bases in between. There are 17 residues in the CDR3. For the CDR3, the DNA is TGTGCCAGCTCATCCGCCGCGGGTGTTGTTTCTGGAAACACCATATATTTT. Protein sequence: CASSSAAGVVSGNTIYF.

This chain links TRBV7-3 with TRBJ1-1; tentatively, D is TRBD1 (5 bases). Trimming stripped 4 bases from V and 5 bases from J, with 14 bases between. Germline CDR1 and CDR2: SGHTA and FQGTGA. The CDR3 loop spans 14 amino acids. In nucleotides, the CDR3 is TGTGCCAGCAGCTCCTCTGGGGGAGGAACTGAAGCTTTCTTT. It encodes CASSSSGGGTEAFF. The whole variable domain, filled in from reference TRBV7-3 and TRBJ1-1, reads GAGVSQTPSNKVTEKGKYVELRCDPISGHTALYWYRQSLGQGPEFLIYFQGTGAADDSGLPNDRFFAVRPEGSVSTLKIQRTERGDSAVYLCASSSSGGGTEAFFGQGTRLTVV.

This sequence joins TRBV14 and TRBJ2-1; 9 bases are shared with TRBD1. Germline CDR1 SGHDN, CDR2 FVKESK. With 3 bases clipped from V and 0 bases from J, the junction kept 6 bases outside the gene matches. The CDR3 is made up of 17 amino acids. CDR3 residues: CASSQSTGGFSYNEQFF. The CDR3 nucleotides read TGTGCCAGCAGCCAGTCGACAGGGGGATTCTCCTACAATGAGCAGTTCTTC.

The chain recombines TRBV19 with TRBJ1-1; weak D call: TRBD1 (6 bases). This CDR3 has 14 amino acids. With 4 bases removed from V and 2 bases from J, the gap between germline ends came to 11 bases. Looked up from germline, CDR1 is LNHDA and CDR2 is SQIVND (reference sequence). DNA for the CDR3: TGTGCCAGTAGTACCAAGACAGGAAACACTGAAGCTTTCTTT. This gives the protein CASSTKTGNTEAFF.

This chain links TRBV4-1 with TRBJ1-4; D is ambiguous. This CDR3 contains 15 residues. V lost 6 bases and J 0 bases, leaving 11 bases between the germline ends. Germline V gene lookup returns CDR1 MGHRA and CDR2 YSYEKL. DNA for the CDR3: TGCGCCAGCAGTCGCTTGGGCTCAACTAATGAAAAACTGTTTTTT. Amino acid sequence: CASSRLGSTNEKLFF.

The chain joins TRBV19 to TRBJ1-1; weak D call: TRBD1 (5 bases). CDR3 size: 14 residues. Germline CDR1 is LNHDA and CDR2 is SQIVND (reference sequence). V was pared by 2 bases and J by 6 bases, with 13 bases between. The CDR3 DNA follows: TGTGCCAGTAGTATAATTGGCCTGGGGCCTGAAGCTTTCTTT. This translates into CASSIIGLGPEAFF.

The chain carries TRBV6-5 and TRBJ1-2; D gene uncertain. The V gene's germline CDR1 is MNHEY and CDR2 SVGAGI. Trimming pared 5 bases from V and 0 bases from J, leaving 10 bases between. This CDR3 region has 14 residues. CDR3 nucleotides: TGTGCCAGCAGTCGGGTTGCCTCTAACTATGGCTACACCTTC. Amino acid sequence: CASSRVASNYGYTF.

The gene calls are TRBV11-2 and TRBJ1-6, with no clear D. This CDR3 contains 15 residues. CDR1 SGHAT and CDR2 FQNNGV come from the germline V gene. Trimming removed 1 base at V and 8 bases at J, with 12 bases between. The CDR3 sequence is CASSLGWFGDSPLHF. For the CDR3, the DNA is TGTGCCAGCAGCTTAGGGTGGTTCGGGGATTCACCCCTCCACTTT. Together with reference TRBV11-2 and TRBJ1-6, the CDR3 gives the full variable domain: EAGVAQSPRYKIIEKRQSVAFWCNPISGHATLYWYQQILGQGPKLLIQFQNNGVVDDSQLPKDRFSAERLKGVDSTLKIQPAKLEDSAVYLCASSLGWFGDSPLHFGNGTRLTVT.

The rearrangement uses TRBV5-6 and TRBJ2-7, with D tentatively TRBD1 (6 bases). The CDR3 sequence is 16 residues long. Trimming removed 2 bases from V and 5 bases from J, with 20 bases in between. The germline CDR1 and CDR2 sequences are SGHDT and YYEEEE. The CDR3, as DNA: TGTGCCAGCAGCTTAAGCCAAAACAGGGTATTCAACGAGCAGTACTTC. This encodes CASSLSQNRVFNEQYF.

In DNA form, the CDR3 reads TGCGCCAGCAGCCTTGCCCCGGACAGGGAGGGATGGTCTCAGCCCCAGCATTTT. Amino acids: CASSLAPDREGWSQPQHF. The rearrangement links TRBV4-1 to TRBJ1-5; TRBD1 aligns across 8 bases. The V gene end was trimmed by 4 bases and the J gene end by 6 bases; junction bases not matched to a gene: 17. The germline V gene has CDR1 MGHRA and CDR2 YSYEKL. There are 18 residues in the CDR3.

This clone was detected a few times. This rearrangement joins TRBV2 to TRBJ2-4; D is perhaps TRBD1 (6 bases). Germline lookup yields CDR1 SNHLY and CDR2 FYNNEI. Trimming removed 8 bases at V and 8 bases at J, with 16 bases between. The CDR3 loop spans 13 amino acids. The CDR3 DNA reads as TGTGCCAGCGCAGGGGATCGTACGGACATTCAGTACTTC. Its translation: CASAGDRTDIQYF. The variable domain in full, with the rest retrieved from reference TRBV2 and TRBJ2-4, is EPEVTQTPSHQVTQMGQEVILRCVPISNHLYFYWYRQILGQKVEFLVSFYNNEISEKSEIFDDQFSVERPDGSNFTLKIRSTKLEDSAMYFCASAGDRTDIQYFGAGTRLSVL.

The rearrangement links TRBV7-9 to TRBJ2-7, with TRBD1 as a possible D gene (5 bases). V was cut by 5 bases and J by 2 bases, with 10 bases left in between. From germline, CDR1 is SEHNR and CDR2 FQNEAQ (reference sequence). CDR3 length equals 13 residues. The CDR3 DNA is TGTGCCAGCAGCAAGTCAGGGACCTACGAGCAGTACTTC. Translated: CASSKSGTYEQYF.

This clone was detected only once. This chain joins TRBV28 and TRBJ2-3, with D possibly matching TRBD2 (5 bases). V dropped 2 bases and J dropped 0 bases, with 15 bases sitting between them. The CDR3 runs 17 residues. From germline, CDR1 is MDHEN and CDR2 SYDVKM. CDR3 DNA: TGTGCCAGCAGTTTAAGCGGTTTTCGCCCGAGCACAGATACGCAGTATTTT. Its protein product is CASSLSGFRPSTDTQYF.

The chain is built from TRBV10-3 and TRBJ2-3; 14 nucleotides line up with TRBD2. The CDR3 is made up of 19 amino acids. The germline V gene has CDR1 ENHRY and CDR2 SYGVKD. J was trimmed by 0 bases and V by 5 bases; bases with no gene match: 10. The CDR3 DNA reads TGTGCCATCAGTCGTCGGACTAGCGGGGGGAGCTACAGCACAGATACGCAGTATTTT. Translated: CAISRRTSGGSYSTDTQYF.

The rearrangement links TRBV19 to TRBJ2-1, with D possibly being TRBD2 (7 bases). From germline, CDR1 is LNHDA and CDR2 SQIVND (reference sequence). With 5 bases removed from V and 7 bases from J, the gap between germline ends came to 18 bases. This CDR3 has 15 amino acids. DNA of the CDR3: TGTGCCAGTAGTTTTACGGGGGGCCTTCTGAATGAGCAGTTCTTC. Amino acid sequence: CASSFTGGLLNEQFF.

The chain combines TRBV5-6 with TRBJ2-7; D perhaps matches TRBD1 (5 bases). The V gene's germline CDR1 is SGHDT and CDR2 YYEEEE. The CDR3 contains 16 residues. Trimming cost V 4 bases and J 0 bases, with 17 bases left between them. In DNA form, the CDR3 reads TGTGCCAGCAGCCTGAACTACAGGCGAGTCTCCTACGAGCAGTACTTC. It codes for CASSLNYRRVSYEQYF.

The rearrangement links TRBV19 to TRBJ2-7; maybe TRBD1 (5 bases). Germline V gene lookup returns CDR1 LNHDA and CDR2 SQIVND (reference sequence). V was trimmed by 3 bases and J by 3 bases, leaving 12 bases between them. The length of the CDR3 is 14 residues. CDR3 protein: CASSISGADYEQYF. The CDR3 coding sequence is TGTGCCAGTAGTATTTCTGGGGCCGACTACGAGCAGTACTTC.

The V call is TRBV10-1, the J call TRBJ2-7, with 9 bases fitting TRBD2. CDR1 is WNHNN, CDR2 SYGVQD, per germline (reference sequence). V was clipped by 0 bases and J by 0 bases; unmatched bases: 9. The CDR3 sequence is 18 residues long. CDR3 nucleotide sequence: TGCGCCAGCAGTGAGTCGGTTAGCGGGGGACAAAGCTCCTACGAGCAGTACTTC. Protein product: CASSESVSGGQSSYEQYF.

The chain uses TRBV7-9 and TRBJ2-7; 9 nucleotides align to TRBD1. The trim removed 5 bases at V and 5 bases at J, leaving 13 bases unmatched. CDR1 and CDR2 (germline): SEHNR, FQNEAQ (reference sequence). There are 16 residues in the CDR3. The CDR3 is CASSPRTGAGGDEQYF. Written as DNA, the CDR3 is TGTGCCAGCAGCCCACGGACAGGGGCTGGGGGAGACGAGCAGTACTTC. Full variable domain (remainder filled in from reference TRBV7-9 and TRBJ2-7): DTGVSQNPRHKITKRGQNVTFRCDPISEHNRLYWYRQTLGQGPEFLTYFQNEAQLEKSRLLSDRFSAERPKGSFSTLEIQRTEQGDSAMYLCASSPRTGAGGDEQYFGPGTRLTVT.

This chain uses TRBV29-1 with TRBJ2-1; possible D gene TRBD2, 5 bases. Deletions cut 0 bases from V and 3 bases from J, with 15 bases between. There are 16 residues in the CDR3. The germline V gene encodes CDR1 SQVTM and CDR2 ANQGSEA. Here the CDR3 DNA reads TGCAGCGTTGAAGATCGAGGGTATCTCTTCTACAATGAGCAGTTCTTC. Amino acids: CSVEDRGYLFYNEQFF.

The CDR3 bases are TGTGCCAGCATGGGGGGGGGACACAACTACGAGCAGTACTTC. This codes for CASMGGGHNYEQYF. The rearrangement links TRBV2 to TRBJ2-7, with a tentative D call TRBD2 (7 bases). Germline assignment: CDR1 SNHLY and CDR2 FYNNEI. The V gene lost 7 bases and the J gene lost 3 bases, with 16 bases spanning the gap. CDR3 length: 14 residues.

The rearrangement links TRBV20-1 to TRBJ2-2; D call uncertain. V was cut by 6 bases and J by 3 bases, with 5 bases left in between. Germline V gives CDR1 DFQATT, CDR2 SNEGSKA (reference sequence). CDR3 length equals 11 residues. This CDR3 is CSAYYTGELFF. In nucleotides, the CDR3 is TGCAGTGCCTATTACACCGGGGAGCTGTTTTTT.

A single count supports this clone. The gene calls are TRBV18 and TRBJ1-1, with a tentative D call TRBD1 (5 bases). Deletions cut 10 bases from V and 7 bases from J, with 22 bases between. The CDR3 consists of 14 residues. Germline loops: CDR1 KGHSH, CDR2 LQKENI. CDR3 sequence (DNA): TGTGCCACCTTAGCGGTTCAGGGAACTGTTGAAGCTTTCTTT. Amino acids: CATLAVQGTVEAFF.

The chain joins TRBV28 to TRBJ1-4; D is unresolved. The CDR3 loop spans 15 amino acids. The germline V gene has CDR1 MDHEN and CDR2 SYDVKM. Deletions cut 1 base from V and 0 bases from J, with 6 bases between. CDR3: CASSLFSSTNEKLFF. CDR3 coding DNA: TGTGCCAGCAGTTTATTCTCTTCAACTAATGAAAAACTGTTTTTT.